Presented here are 27 T cell receptor beta chains from one specimen sequenced in a study of Ad26.COV2.S vaccination and SARS-CoV-2 variants. Method: immunoSEQ multiplex PCR; TCRdb's copy keeps in-frame clones and lacks some. The sample yields roughly 380,000 clones, more than 75% seen once. The treatment is: approximately 18 received Ad26.COV2.S at low or high dose, single or two shots; about five received placebo; per-sample allocation not given. Repertoires come from day 63 after the first vaccine or placebo injection. Here the sequenced sample was peripheral blood, taken in a trial of Ad26.COV2.S vaccine versus placebo. These receptors were collected from a person aged 18-60 years who received the Ad26.COV2.S COVID-19 vaccine or a placebo.

V is TRBV27 and J is TRBJ1-2; TRBD1 matches 9 bases. V was pared by 8 bases and J by 6 bases, with 13 bases of the junction left unmatched. The CDR3 extends over 15 amino acids. Germline CDR1 is MNHEY and CDR2 is SMNVEV (reference sequence). The CDR3 reads CASCKQGALPHGYTF. The CDR3 region has the DNA TGTGCCAGCTGCAAACAGGGGGCGCTTCCCCATGGCTACACCTTC.

The chain carries TRBV5-1 and TRBJ1-1; no clear D. The ends were cut back, 0 bases at V and 4 bases at J, with 10 bases in the middle. The V gene's germline CDR1 is SGHRS and CDR2 YFSETQ. The CDR3 runs 14 residues. CDR3 region: CASSLAGIGTEAFF. In nucleotides, the CDR3 is TGCGCCAGCAGCTTGGCCGGGATAGGCACTGAAGCTTTCTTT.

The rearrangement joins TRBV7-2 to TRBJ1-3; weak D call: TRBD1 (5 bases). Germline-derived CDR1 and CDR2 are SGHTA and FQGNSA. V was cut by 0 bases and J by 6 bases, with 12 bases left in between. The CDR3 has 15 residues. In DNA form, the CDR3 reads TGTGCCAGCAGCTTAGCCACAGGACGTGTAAACACCATATATTTT. Its protein product is CASSLATGRVNTIYF.

This chain links TRBV18 with TRBJ1-2; 7 positions match TRBD1. This CDR3 has 14 residues. After removal of 3 bases from V and 8 bases from J, the junction contained 9 bases not matched to a gene. The germline V gene has CDR1 KGHSH and CDR2 LQKENI. The CDR3, as DNA: TGTGCCAGCTCACCTATCGGACAGGACGGGGGCTACACCTTC. This codes for CASSPIGQDGGYTF.

V and J are TRBV9 and TRBJ2-1; 7 bases line up with TRBD1. The CDR3 runs 14 residues. Germline V gives CDR1 SGDLS, CDR2 YYNGEE. Germline trimming cut 4 bases from V and 8 bases from J; bases unmatched to any gene: 9. The CDR3 loop is CASSPYGQVDEQFF. DNA of the CDR3: TGTGCCAGCAGCCCCTATGGACAGGTCGATGAGCAGTTCTTC.

The V call is TRBV5-6, the J call TRBJ1-2; maybe TRBD1 (6 bases). The CDR3 is 11 amino acids. Per germline, CDR1 SGHDT and CDR2 YYEEEE. V was cut by 2 bases and J by 7 bases, with 6 bases left in between. The CDR3 spells CASSFRGGYTF. For the CDR3, the DNA is TGTGCCAGCAGCTTCAGGGGTGGCTACACCTTC.

The rearrangement links TRBV4-3 to TRBJ2-3; D may be TRBD2 (6 bases). The CDR3 covers 17 residues. V was cut by 0 bases and J by 0 bases, with 13 bases left in between. CDR1 and CDR2 from the germline V gene are LGHNA and YSLEER. CDR3 sequence reads: CASSQDGTVLSTDTQYF. The CDR3 DNA is TGCGCCAGCAGCCAAGATGGGACTGTTTTAAGCACAGATACGCAGTATTTT.

This chain connects TRBV3-1 (or the pseudogene TRBV3-2) to TRBJ2-1; D is undetermined. V gave up 1 base and J gave up 4 bases, with 11 bases separating them. Germline assignment: CDR1 LGHDT and CDR2 YNNKEL (reference sequence). The CDR3 length is 15 residues. DNA for the CDR3: TGTGCCAGCAGCCAAGTTCTAGTTCAGTACAATGAGCAGTTCTTC. Its translation is CASSQVLVQYNEQFF.

This chain joins TRBV11-2 and TRBJ1-6; perhaps TRBD1 as D (5 bases). V lost 7 bases, J lost 7 bases, and 14 bases lay in between. CDR3 size: 14 residues. Germline CDR1 and CDR2: SGHAT and FQNNGV. In DNA, the CDR3 is TGTGCCAGCAACAGGAATCGGGAGAATTCACCCCTCCACTTT. Translated: CASNRNRENSPLHF.

This chain links TRBV20-1 with TRBJ2-7; possible D gene TRBD1, 6 bases. V was pared by 3 bases and J by 2 bases, with 20 bases between. Germline V CDR1 and CDR2: DFQATT, SNEGSKA (reference sequence). The length of the CDR3 is 16 residues. The CDR3 nucleotides are TGCAGTGCTAGTTTATTGGCGGCAGGGGACCCCTACGAGCAGTACTTC. This codes for CSASLLAAGDPYEQYF.

This chain joins TRBV29-1 and TRBJ1-2; D is ambiguous. Per germline, CDR1 SQVTM and CDR2 ANQGSEA. V was shortened by 1 base and J by 4 bases, with 28 bases between the two germline ends. This CDR3 has 19 amino acids. DNA for the CDR3: TGCAGCGTTGAAGTTGAGGGTGAGGAGGAGATCCAACATACCTATGGCTACACCTTC. Its translation is CSVEVEGEEEIQHTYGYTF.

This clone appeared once. The V gene is TRBV7-9, the J gene TRBJ2-7; TRBD2 matches at 7 bases. The CDR3 totals 14 residues. V lost 6 bases to trimming and J lost 3 bases; unmatched junction nucleotides: 8. The V gene's germline CDR1 is SEHNR and CDR2 FQNEAQ (reference sequence). CDR3 sequence reads: CASSKYTGGYEQYF. In DNA form, the CDR3 reads TGTGCCAGCAGTAAATACACGGGGGGCTACGAGCAGTACTTC.

The gene calls are TRBV25-1 and TRBJ2-5, with TRBD1 identical over 9 bases. CDR3 length equals 18 residues. Unmatched junction bases numbered 16, after V lost 3 bases and J lost 5 bases. Germline-derived CDR1 and CDR2 are MGHDK and SYGVNS. Written as DNA, the CDR3 is TGTGCCAGCAGTGAGTCACAGGGGGCGTTAATAGCCTTGGAGACCCAGTACTTC. This sequence encodes CASSESQGALIALETQYF.

This chain uses TRBV19 with TRBJ1-3; no definite D call. Per germline, CDR1 LNHDA and CDR2 SQIVND (reference sequence). The CDR3 loop spans 15 amino acids. Trimming left V 5 bases short and J 0 bases short, with 11 bases between. CDR3 amino acids: CASSATVSSGNTIYF. The DNA for the CDR3 is TGTGCCAGTAGTGCAACAGTTAGCTCTGGAAACACCATATATTTT.

The V and J genes are TRBV18 and TRBJ2-1; 8 bases align to TRBD2. Germline CDR1 KGHSH, CDR2 LQKENI. The CDR3 sequence is 18 residues long. V lost 0 bases to trimming and J lost 0 bases; unmatched junction nucleotides: 7. CDR3 sequence reads: CASSPPSGGSSSYNEQFF. The DNA of the CDR3 is TGTGCCAGCTCACCACCGAGCGGGGGCTCGAGCTCCTACAATGAGCAGTTCTTC.

The chain employs TRBV6-5 and TRBJ2-7; D gene uncertain. The CDR3 contains 15 residues. The germline V gene has CDR1 MNHEY and CDR2 SVGAGI. The germline V and J ends were trimmed by 4 bases and 1 base, with 14 bases remaining between them. CDR3 amino acids: CASSSRVDVSYEQYF. The CDR3 DNA is TGTGCCAGCAGTTCCCGGGTAGACGTTTCCTACGAGCAGTACTTC.

This rearrangement joins TRBV7-9 to TRBJ2-5, with D possibly TRBD2 on 6 matching bases. The germline V gene has CDR1 SEHNR and CDR2 FQNEAQ (reference sequence). Deletions cut 4 bases from V and 2 bases from J, with 17 bases between. The CDR3 totals 16 residues. CDR3 DNA sequence: TGTGCCAGCAGCTCCCCTGAGCAGCGGGCTCAAGAGACCCAGTACTTC. Translation gives CASSSPEQRAQETQYF.

On this clone itself: Different DNA sequences within this sample yield the same CDR3. The chain employs TRBV12-3 or TRBV12-4 and TRBJ1-6; D is undetermined. Trimming left V 1 base short and J 7 bases short, with 5 bases between. CDR3 length: 13 residues. This CDR3 reads CASSLGGNSPLHF. The CDR3 DNA reads as TGTGCCAGCAGTTTAGGGGGAAATTCACCCCTCCACTTT.

As concerns this clone: A read error may produce the germline difference seen at one junction end. The chain recombines TRBV4-1 with TRBJ2-3, with D uncertain. The CDR3 covers 11 residues. Per the germline V gene, CDR1 is MGHRA and CDR2 is YSYEKL. The CDR3 region is CASSKEDTQYF. The CDR3, as DNA: TGCGCCAGCAGCAAAGAGGATACGCAGTATTTT.

The CDR3 DNA is TGTGCCAGCAGTACTAGCGGGGGGATGAATGAGCAGTTCTTC. Its protein product is CASSTSGGMNEQFF. The chain recombines TRBV6-5 with TRBJ2-1; 12 bases match TRBD2. With 5 bases clipped from V and 7 bases from J, the junction kept 3 bases outside the gene matches. This CDR3 spans 14 amino acids. Germline CDR1 reads MNHEY; CDR2 reads SVGAGI.

The V and J genes are TRBV19 and TRBJ2-1; possible D gene TRBD2, 5 bases. The CDR3 runs to 16 residues. CDR1 LNHDA and CDR2 SQIVND come from the germline V gene (reference sequence). Trimming took off 2 bases at V and 4 bases at J, with 15 bases between the two ends. The CDR3 loop is CASSISGGGGYNEQFF. The CDR3 region has the DNA TGTGCCAGTAGTATAAGCGGCGGCGGTGGTTACAATGAGCAGTTCTTC.

The V and J genes are TRBV30 and TRBJ1-6, with unresolved D. V was cut by 2 bases and J by 8 bases, with 13 bases left in between. The CDR3 extends over 14 amino acids. Germline CDR1 and CDR2: GTSNPN and SVGIG (reference sequence). The CDR3 DNA sequence: TGTGCCTGGAGTCCCGTCCGTCTTGATTCACCCCTCCACTTT. Protein product: CAWSPVRLDSPLHF.

This clone was found once. The chain links TRBV19 to TRBJ2-2; 11 nucleotides match TRBD2. V shed 6 bases, J shed 0 bases, and the junction held 3 bases outside the gene matches. Looked up from germline, CDR1 is LNHDA and CDR2 is SQIVND (reference sequence). The CDR3 has 16 amino acids. CDR3 sequence: CASSRGLAANTGELFF. As DNA, the CDR3 is TGTGCCAGTAGCCGGGGACTAGCGGCGAACACCGGGGAGCTGTTTTTT.

The rearrangement joins TRBV6-2 or TRBV6-3 to TRBJ2-7; the D is unclear. Germline CDR1 and CDR2: MNHEY and SVGEGT. This CDR3 has 12 residues. V dropped 6 bases and J dropped 0 bases, with 6 bases sitting between them. The CDR3 is CASRPSSYEQYF. CDR3 DNA sequence: TGTGCCAGCAGGCCTAGCTCCTACGAGCAGTACTTC.

The rearrangement links TRBV30 to TRBJ1-2; D gene ambiguous. The CDR3 is 15 amino acids. Germline assignment: CDR1 GTSNPN and CDR2 SVGIG (reference sequence). Trimming removed 0 bases at V and 0 bases at J, with 11 bases between. The CDR3 DNA sequence: TGTGCCTGGAGTGTAAGGCGGGGAGCTAACTATGGCTACACCTTC. Protein product: CAWSVRRGANYGYTF.

With regard to this clone: Other nucleotide sequences from this sample produce the same CDR3. The rearrangement links TRBV5-1 to TRBJ2-3; D might be TRBD1 (5 bases). Trimming took 0 bases from V and 1 from J, leaving 9 bases between them. The length of the CDR3 is 15 residues. CDR1 SGHRS and CDR2 YFSETQ come from the germline V gene. The CDR3: CASSLEGVRTDTQYF. For the CDR3, the DNA is TGCGCCAGCAGCTTGGAAGGGGTACGCACAGATACGCAGTATTTT.

The CDR3 loop reads CASSLGQGTYNEQFF. The CDR3 nucleotides read TGCGCCAGCAGCTTGGGGCAGGGAACCTACAATGAGCAGTTCTTC. This rearrangement joins TRBV5-1 to TRBJ2-1; tentatively, D is TRBD1 (5 bases). Per germline, CDR1 SGHRS and CDR2 YFSETQ. CDR3 length: 15 amino acids. Trimming removed 0 bases at V and 2 bases at J, with 9 bases between.